These T cell receptor beta chains were read from a single sample in a study of CD4+ T cells in melanoma. Repertoires were generated with immunoSEQ multiplex PCR, while TCRdb's copy carries only in-frame clones and drops some. The sample records 20,000 to 25,000 clones, over 75% being singletons. The source material was cells from a culture (not recorded whether cultured in vitro). These receptors all come from a human donor with melanoma. The CDR3 runs from the conserved cysteine through the conserved F or W. The order of the fields is clone size, V gene, J gene, D gene, CDR3 protein, CDR3 DNA. The D gene is left open where the match is weak. The size of a clone is reported for some rows only, either as once, few or many, or as a class for expanded clones.

clone_size: few; v_call: TRBV4-2; j_call: TRBJ2-1; d_call: TRBD1; cdr3_aa: CASSQQARDRGLDEQFF; cdr3_nt: TGTGCCAGCAGCCAGCAAGCCCGGGACAGGGGGCTGGATGAGCAGTTCTTC
clone_size: .; v_call: TRBV2; j_call: TRBJ2-7; d_call: .; cdr3_aa: CASTVSPGQAEQYF; cdr3_nt: TGTGCCAGCACCGTAAGTCCGGGACAAGCCGAGCAGTACTTC
clone_size: .; v_call: TRBV19; j_call: TRBJ2-5; d_call: .; cdr3_aa: CASSPDPDAVTQYF; cdr3_nt: TGTGCCAGTAGTCCGGACCCAGATGCGGTGACCCAGTACTTC
clone_size: .; v_call: TRBV5-1; j_call: TRBJ2-7; d_call: .; cdr3_aa: CASSPTSLDWDYEQYF; cdr3_nt: TGCGCCAGCAGCCCCACGTCACTCGACTGGGACTACGAGCAGTACTTC
clone_size: .; v_call: TRBV11-2; j_call: TRBJ1-1; d_call: .; cdr3_aa: CASSLGVGNTEAFF; cdr3_nt: TGTGCCAGCAGCTTAGGGGTGGGGAACACTGAAGCTTTCTTT
clone_size: few; v_call: TRBV5-1; j_call: TRBJ2-6; d_call: .; cdr3_aa: CASSLWQGHPSGANVLTF; cdr3_nt: TGCGCCAGCAGCTTGTGGCAGGGACACCCCTCTGGGGCCAACGTCCTGACTTTC
clone_size: .; v_call: TRBV5-6; j_call: TRBJ1-4; d_call: TRBD1; cdr3_aa: CASSADRVGEKLFF; cdr3_nt: TGTGCCAGCAGCGCCGACAGGGTTGGGGAAAAACTGTTTTTT
clone_size: once; v_call: TRBV12-5; j_call: TRBJ2-7; d_call: .; cdr3_aa: CASGLRTQSYEQYF; cdr3_nt: TGTGCTAGTGGTTTGAGGACCCAGTCCTACGAGCAGTACTTC
clone_size: once; v_call: TRBV4-1; j_call: TRBJ1-4; d_call: .; cdr3_aa: CASSQVAGGGEKLFF; cdr3_nt: TGCGCCAGCAGCCAAGTAGCTGGGGGAGGTGAAAAACTGTTTTTT
clone_size: .; v_call: TRBV19; j_call: TRBJ1-4; d_call: .; cdr3_aa: CASSKTARSEKLFF; cdr3_nt: TGTGCCAGTAGTAAGACGGCTCGGAGTGAAAAACTGTTTTTT
clone_size: .; v_call: TRBV11-2; j_call: TRBJ1-6; d_call: .; cdr3_aa: CASSLIRGGRTSNNSPLHF; cdr3_nt: TGTGCCAGCAGCCTTATTAGGGGAGGACGGACAAGTAATAATTCACCCCTCCACTTT
clone_size: .; v_call: TRBV7-8; j_call: TRBJ1-1; d_call: .; cdr3_aa: CASSIKRNTEAFF; cdr3_nt: TGTGCCAGCAGCATCAAAAGGAACACTGAAGCTTTCTTT